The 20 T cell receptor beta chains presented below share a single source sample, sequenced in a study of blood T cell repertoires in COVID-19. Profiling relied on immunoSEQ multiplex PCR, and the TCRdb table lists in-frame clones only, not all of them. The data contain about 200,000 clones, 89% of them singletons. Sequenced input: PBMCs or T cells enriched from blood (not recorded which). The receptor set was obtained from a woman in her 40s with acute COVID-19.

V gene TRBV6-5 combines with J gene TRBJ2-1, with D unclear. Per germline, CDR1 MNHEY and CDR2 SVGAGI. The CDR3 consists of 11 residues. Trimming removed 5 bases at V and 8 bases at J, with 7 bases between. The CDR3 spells CASSLRYEQFF. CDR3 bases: TGTGCCAGCAGTCTCCGGTATGAGCAGTTCTTC.

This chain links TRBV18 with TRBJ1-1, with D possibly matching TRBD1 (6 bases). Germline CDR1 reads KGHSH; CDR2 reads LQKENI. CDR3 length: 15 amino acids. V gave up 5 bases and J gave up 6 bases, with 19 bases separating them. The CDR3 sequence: CASSVDRPTRAEAFF. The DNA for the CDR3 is TGTGCCAGCTCAGTTGACAGGCCCACGAGAGCTGAAGCTTTCTTT.

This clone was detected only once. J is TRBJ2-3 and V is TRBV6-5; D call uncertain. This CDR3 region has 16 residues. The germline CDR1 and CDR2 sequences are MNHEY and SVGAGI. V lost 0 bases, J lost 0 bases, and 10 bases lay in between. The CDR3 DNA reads TGTGCCAGCAGTTACTCACCCGGAGACAGCACAGATACGCAGTATTTT. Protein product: CASSYSPGDSTDTQYF.

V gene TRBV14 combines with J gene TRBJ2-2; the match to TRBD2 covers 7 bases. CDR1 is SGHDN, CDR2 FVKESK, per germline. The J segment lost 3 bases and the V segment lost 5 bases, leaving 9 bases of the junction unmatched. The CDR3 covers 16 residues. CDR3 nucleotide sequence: TGTGCCAGCAGCTCACGGGAGGCTTCTTACACCGGGGAGCTGTTTTTT. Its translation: CASSSREASYTGELFF.

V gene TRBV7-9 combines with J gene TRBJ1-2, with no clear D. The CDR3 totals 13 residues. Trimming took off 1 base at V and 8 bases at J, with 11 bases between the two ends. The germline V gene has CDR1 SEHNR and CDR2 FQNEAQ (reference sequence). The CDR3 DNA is TGTGCCAGCAGCTTAGGCGAGGATCGAGGCTACACCTTC. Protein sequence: CASSLGEDRGYTF.

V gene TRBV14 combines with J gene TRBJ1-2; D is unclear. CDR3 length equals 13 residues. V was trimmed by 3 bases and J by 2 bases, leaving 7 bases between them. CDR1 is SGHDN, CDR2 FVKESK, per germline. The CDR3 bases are TGTGCCAGCAGCCAGGGCAAAAACTATGGCTACACCTTC. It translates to CASSQGKNYGYTF.

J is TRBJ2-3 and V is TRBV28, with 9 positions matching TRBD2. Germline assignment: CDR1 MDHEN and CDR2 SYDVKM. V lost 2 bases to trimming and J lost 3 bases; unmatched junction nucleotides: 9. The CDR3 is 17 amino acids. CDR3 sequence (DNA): TGTGCCAGCAGTTTAACAAGGGGGAGCGGGGGGACAGATACGCAGTATTTT. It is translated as CASSLTRGSGGTDTQYF.

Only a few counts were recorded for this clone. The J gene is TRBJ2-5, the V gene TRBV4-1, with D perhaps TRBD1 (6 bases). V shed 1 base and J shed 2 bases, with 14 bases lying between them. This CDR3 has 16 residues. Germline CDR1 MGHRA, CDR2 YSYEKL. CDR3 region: CASSQVGQRLQETQYF. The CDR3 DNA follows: TGCGCCAGCAGCCAAGTCGGACAGAGACTTCAAGAGACCCAGTACTTC.

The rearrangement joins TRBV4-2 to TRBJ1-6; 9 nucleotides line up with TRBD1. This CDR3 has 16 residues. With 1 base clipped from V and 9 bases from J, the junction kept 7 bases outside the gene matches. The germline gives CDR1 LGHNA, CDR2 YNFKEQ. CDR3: CASSQAPGQGASPLHF. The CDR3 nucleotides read TGTGCCAGCAGCCAAGCTCCGGGACAGGGTGCTTCACCCCTCCACTTT.

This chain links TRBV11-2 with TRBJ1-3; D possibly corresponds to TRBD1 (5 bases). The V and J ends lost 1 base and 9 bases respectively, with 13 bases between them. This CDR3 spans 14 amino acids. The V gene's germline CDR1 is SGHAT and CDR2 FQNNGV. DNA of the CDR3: TGTGCCAGCAGCTTAGGGGCCAGGGCCGGCACCATATATTTT. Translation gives CASSLGARAGTIYF. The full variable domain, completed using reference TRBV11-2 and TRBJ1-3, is EAGVAQSPRYKIIEKRQSVAFWCNPISGHATLYWYQQILGQGPKLLIQFQNNGVVDDSQLPKDRFSAERLKGVDSTLKIQPAKLEDSAVYLCASSLGARAGTIYFGEGSWLTVV.

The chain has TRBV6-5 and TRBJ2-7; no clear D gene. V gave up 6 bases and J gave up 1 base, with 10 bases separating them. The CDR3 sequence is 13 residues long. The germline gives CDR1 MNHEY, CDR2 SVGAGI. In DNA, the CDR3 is TGTGCCAGCAGCCCGGGTCTTTCCTACGAGCAGTACTTC. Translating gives CASSPGLSYEQYF.

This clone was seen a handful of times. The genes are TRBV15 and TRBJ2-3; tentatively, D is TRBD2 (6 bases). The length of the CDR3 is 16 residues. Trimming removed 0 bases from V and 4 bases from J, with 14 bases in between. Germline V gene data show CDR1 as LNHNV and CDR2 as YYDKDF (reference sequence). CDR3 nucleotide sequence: TGTGCCACCAGCAGAGATTGGGGGAGCGGGCCAGATACGCAGTATTTT. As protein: CATSRDWGSGPDTQYF.

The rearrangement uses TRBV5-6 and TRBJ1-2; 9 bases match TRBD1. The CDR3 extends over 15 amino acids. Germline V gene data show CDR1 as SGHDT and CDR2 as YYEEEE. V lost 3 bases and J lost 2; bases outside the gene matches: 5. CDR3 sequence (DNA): TGTGCCAGCAGCTCGGGACAGGGACCGAACTATGGCTACACCTTC. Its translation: CASSSGQGPNYGYTF.

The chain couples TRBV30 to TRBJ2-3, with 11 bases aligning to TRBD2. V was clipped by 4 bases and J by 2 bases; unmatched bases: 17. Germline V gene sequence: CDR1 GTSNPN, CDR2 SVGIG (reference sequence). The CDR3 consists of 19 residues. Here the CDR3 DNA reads TGTGCCTGGACTAGAGGGAGGTTGGGACTAGCGGAGGTCACAGATACGCAGTATTTT. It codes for CAWTRGRLGLAEVTDTQYF.

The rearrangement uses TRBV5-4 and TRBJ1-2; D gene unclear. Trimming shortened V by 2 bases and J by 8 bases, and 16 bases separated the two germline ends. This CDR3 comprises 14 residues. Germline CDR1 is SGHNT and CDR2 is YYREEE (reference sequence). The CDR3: CASSFEGRSAGYTF. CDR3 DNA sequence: TGTGCCAGCAGCTTTGAGGGCAGATCTGCGGGCTACACCTTC.

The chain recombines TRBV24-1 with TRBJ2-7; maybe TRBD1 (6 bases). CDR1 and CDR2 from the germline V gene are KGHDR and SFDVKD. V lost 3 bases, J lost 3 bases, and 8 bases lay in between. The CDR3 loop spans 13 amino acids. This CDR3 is CATSDADSYEQYF. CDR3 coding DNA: TGTGCCACCAGTGATGCGGACAGCTACGAGCAGTACTTC.

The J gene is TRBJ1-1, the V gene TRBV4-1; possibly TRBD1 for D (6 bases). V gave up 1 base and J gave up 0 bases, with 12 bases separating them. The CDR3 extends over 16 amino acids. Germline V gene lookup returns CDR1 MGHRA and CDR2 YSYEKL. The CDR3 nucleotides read TGCGCCAGCAGCCAAGCTCGGGGGGCGATGAACACTGAAGCTTTCTTT. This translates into CASSQARGAMNTEAFF.

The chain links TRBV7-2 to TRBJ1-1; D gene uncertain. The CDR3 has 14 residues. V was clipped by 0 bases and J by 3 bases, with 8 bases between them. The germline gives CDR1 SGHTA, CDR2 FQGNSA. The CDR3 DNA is TGTGCCAGCAGCTTAGCGCCCGGAGACACTGAAGCTTTCTTT. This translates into CASSLAPGDTEAFF.

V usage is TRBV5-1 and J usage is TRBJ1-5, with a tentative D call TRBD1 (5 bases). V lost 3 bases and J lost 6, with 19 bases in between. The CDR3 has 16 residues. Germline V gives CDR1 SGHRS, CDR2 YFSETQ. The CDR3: CASSYSGTESGQPQHF. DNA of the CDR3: TGCGCCAGCAGCTACTCCGGGACTGAGAGTGGTCAGCCCCAGCATTTT.

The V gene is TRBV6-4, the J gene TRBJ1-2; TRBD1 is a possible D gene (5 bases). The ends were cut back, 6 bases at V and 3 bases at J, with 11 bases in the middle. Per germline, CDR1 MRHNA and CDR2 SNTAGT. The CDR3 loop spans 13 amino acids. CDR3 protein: CASSATGDYGYTF. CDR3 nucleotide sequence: TGTGCCAGCAGCGCCACAGGAGACTATGGCTACACCTTC.